This T cell receptor beta chain was documented in a study of control samples from healthy donors and cancer patients. V was shortened by 3 bases and J by 1 base, with 7 bases between the two germline ends. Per the germline V gene, CDR1 is SGHTS and CDR2 is YDEGEE. The CDR3 contains 13 residues. TCRdb's copy holds only in-frame clones and misses some; the assay was immunoSEQ multiplex PCR. The repertoire holds about 100,000 clones, approximately 92% seen once, with under 4% in the top ten. This TCR derives from a human donor in good health. The donor label of this sample is uncertain. The sample comprised blood. This rearrangement joins TRBV5-8 to TRBJ1-1; possible D gene TRBD1, 5 bases. The CDR3 nucleotides are TGTGCCAGCAGCTCGACAGAGAACACTGAAGCTTTCTTT. Protein: CASSSTENTEAFF.